This entry lists 15 T cell receptor beta chains sequenced from one sample in a study of cytomegalovirus exposure and HLA in healthy donors. Both 60 Vbeta primers and 13 Jbeta primers went into the PCR. Profiling relied on immunoSEQ multiplex PCR, and the TCRdb table lists in-frame clones only, not all of them. The sample carries just over 150,000 clones, around four fifths recorded once. Sequenced input: PBMCs. The receptor set was obtained from a woman aged 30 to 39 in good health and CMV-seronegative.

This clone was picked up a small number of times. The V call is TRBV28, the J call TRBJ2-7; 11 bases map to TRBD1. The trim removed 5 bases at V and 1 base at J, leaving 10 bases unmatched. The germline V gene has CDR1 MDHEN and CDR2 SYDVKM. The CDR3 runs to 17 residues. The CDR3: CASSPGTGGFDSYEQYF. CDR3 nucleotides: TGTGCCAGCAGTCCGGGGACAGGGGGTTTTGATTCCTACGAGCAGTACTTC.

The chain employs TRBV5-6 and TRBJ2-1; 7 positions match TRBD2. Trimming removed 3 bases from V and 0 bases from J; junction bases left unmatched: 3. The germline CDR1 and CDR2 sequences are SGHDT and YYEEEE. This CDR3 has 15 amino acids. Written as DNA, the CDR3 is TGTGCCAGCAGCTGGCGCGGGGGCTCCTACAATGAGCAGTTCTTC. Protein product: CASSWRGGSYNEQFF. Variable domain in full (rest from reference TRBV5-6 and TRBJ2-1): DAGVTQSPTHLIKTRGQQVTLRCSPKSGHDTVSWYQQALGQGPQFIFQYYEEEERQRGNFPDRFSGHQFPNYSSELNVNALLLGDSALYLCASSWRGGSYNEQFFGPGTRLTVL.

V usage is TRBV30 and J usage is TRBJ1-5; D unresolved. This CDR3 has 12 amino acids. Germline V gene lookup returns CDR1 GTSNPN and CDR2 SVGIG (reference sequence). Trimming shortened V by 2 bases and J by 2 bases, and 4 bases separated the two germline ends. The chain's CDR3 is CAWSLGNQPQHF. The CDR3 nucleotides read TGTGCCTGGAGTTTAGGCAATCAGCCCCAGCATTTT. The full variable domain, completed using reference TRBV30 and TRBJ1-5, is SQTIHQWPATLVQPVGSPLSLECTVEGTSNPNLYWYRQAAGRGLQLLFYSVGIGQISSEVPQNLSASRPQDRQFILSSKKLLLSDSGFYLCAWSLGNQPQHFGDGTRLSIL.

This clone was seen a few times. The chain uses TRBV9 and TRBJ2-5; 10 bases align to TRBD2. The J call may be wrong; the DNA end is better matched by TRBJ2-7. This CDR3 has 16 amino acids. Germline CDR1 SGDLS, CDR2 YYNGEE. The CDR3 reads CASSTSSGGYIYEQYF. CDR3 nucleotides: TGTGCCAGCAGCACTTCTAGCGGGGGCTACATCTACGAGCAGTACTTC.

The J gene is TRBJ1-6, the V gene TRBV6-5; D not certain. Germline assignment: CDR1 MNHEY and CDR2 SVGAGI. With 0 bases removed from V and 11 bases from J, the gap between germline ends came to 5 bases. CDR3 size: 12 residues. DNA for the CDR3: TGTGCCAGCAGTTACTCCGGGACACCCCTCCACTTT. This translates into CASSYSGTPLHF.

This clone was seen only a few times. This rearrangement joins TRBV5-4 to TRBJ2-1; perhaps TRBD2 as D (6 bases). Germline V CDR1 and CDR2: SGHNT, YYREEE (reference sequence). V lost 5 bases to trimming and J lost 0 bases, with 9 bases between them. The CDR3 spans 14 residues. CDR3 residues: CASRPTSSYNEQFF. Written as DNA, the CDR3 is TGTGCCAGCAGACCGACTAGCTCCTACAATGAGCAGTTCTTC.

A single count supports this clone. The germline gene is not matched at one end of the junction; a read error may be the cause. The chain has TRBV7-7 and TRBJ2-2; a possible D gene is TRBD2 (6 bases). Germline V gene lookup returns CDR1 SSHAT and CDR2 FNYEAQ (reference sequence). CDR3 size: 16 residues. The CDR3, as DNA: TGTGCTAGCAGCTTGCGGGGAACCTTAAACACCGGGGAGCTGTTTTTT. It yields the protein CASSLRGTLNTGELFF. Complete variable domain (other parts from reference TRBV7-7 and TRBJ2-2): GAGVSQSPRYKVTKRGQDVTLRCDPISSHATLYWYQQALGQGPEFLTYFNYEAQPDKSGLPSDRFSAERPEGSISTLTIQRTEQRDSAMYRCASSLRGTLNTGELFFGEGSRLTVL.

This clone came up a few times. The chain couples TRBV5-1 to TRBJ1-1; tentatively, D is TRBD1 (6 bases). The germline V and J ends were trimmed by 4 bases and 3 bases, with 13 bases remaining between them. The CDR3 is made up of 14 amino acids. Germline V lookup: CDR1 SGHRS, CDR2 YFSETQ. CDR3 nucleotide sequence: TGCGCCAGCAGCAAAGGGGGTCTCGACACTGAAGCTTTCTTT. It codes for CASSKGGLDTEAFF.

The rearrangement links TRBV19 to TRBJ1-1; 10 positions match TRBD1. The CDR3 runs 15 residues. Germline V gene sequence: CDR1 LNHDA, CDR2 SQIVND (reference sequence). V lost 5 bases and J lost 5; bases outside the gene matches: 8. CDR3 loop: CASSSPGTGETEAFF. CDR3 coding DNA: TGTGCCAGTAGTTCACCCGGGACAGGGGAGACTGAAGCTTTCTTT.

V is TRBV7-2 and J is TRBJ1-3; D is undetermined. CDR1 is SGHTA, CDR2 FQGNSA, per germline. The CDR3 loop spans 14 amino acids. The V gene lost 6 bases and the J gene lost 2 bases, with 11 bases spanning the gap. The CDR3 coding sequence is TGTGCCAGCAGTATTCACTTAACTGGAAACACCATATATTTT. It yields the protein CASSIHLTGNTIYF.

The V call is TRBV9, the J call TRBJ2-1; no reliable D call. The CDR3 contains 13 residues. The germline V gene has CDR1 SGDLS and CDR2 YYNGEE. Trimming stripped 2 bases from V and 7 bases from J, with 10 bases between. CDR3 nucleotide sequence: TGTGCCAGCAGCGTCGTTGAACGGAATGAGCAGTTCTTC. Protein sequence: CASSVVERNEQFF.

In this sample, this clone turned up a few times. The chain couples TRBV2 to TRBJ1-2; tentative D call: TRBD1 (5 bases). CDR1 and CDR2 (germline): SNHLY, FYNNEI. The CDR3 length is 12 residues. V was pared by 8 bases and J by 5 bases, with 12 bases between. CDR3 in amino acids: CASLRGGYGYTF. CDR3 bases: TGTGCCAGCCTTCGGGGGGGTTATGGCTACACCTTC.

V usage is TRBV27 and J usage is TRBJ1-2, with 7 bases that match TRBD1. CDR3 length equals 13 residues. From germline, CDR1 is MNHEY and CDR2 SMNVEV (reference sequence). Trimming took 6 bases from V and 6 from J; bases not matched to a gene: 7. CDR3 protein: CASSLDRADGYTF. The CDR3 DNA reads TGTGCCAGCAGCCTCGACAGGGCGGATGGCTACACCTTC.

The chain employs TRBV7-2 and TRBJ2-3, with TRBD1 matching 11 bases. CDR3 size: 15 residues. CDR1 is SGHTA, CDR2 FQGNSA, per germline. J gave up 3 bases and V 4 bases, and 3 bases lay outside the gene matches. CDR3 in DNA: TGTGCCAGCAGCTACGGACAGGGGGCTACAGATACGCAGTATTTT. Translation: CASSYGQGATDTQYF.

The chain uses TRBV6-1 and TRBJ1-5; D is perhaps TRBD1 (5 bases). This CDR3 is 14 amino acids long. Trimming pared 3 bases from V and 9 bases from J, leaving 15 bases between. Germline V CDR1 and CDR2: MNHNS, SASEGT. CDR3 coding DNA: TGTGCCAGCAGTGAGCGGGACCCGGAAAGGCCCCAGCATTTT. Its translation: CASSERDPERPQHF.